This T cell receptor (beta chain) was identified in a study of T-cell memory formation after mild COVID-19. Study at large: The two donors had largely donor-specific TCR clusters. Study-level results: The authors left the SARS-CoV-2 specificity of second-wave clones peaking on day 37 unconfirmed. Contracting clones localized mainly to CM and EM when CD4+ and mainly to EMRA when CD8+.

With 0 bases removed from V and 2 bases from J, the gap between germline ends came to 17 bases. CDR3 length: 17 residues. CDR1 is LGHNA and CDR2 is YSLEER in the germline V gene. A few counts support this clonotype. Its antigen is unidentified. In TCRdb, the 5' RACE reads were re-called with MiXCR into one record per CDR3 protein. The sample carries roughly 510,000 distinct CDR3 sequences, 15% to 20% recorded once. Material: PBMCs or a T cell subset sorted from them (not recorded which). The clonotype comes from an adult woman who had mild COVID-19 (a few samples of this study predate the infection). Cell type and time point are not known. The rearrangement links TRBV4-3 to TRBJ2-7; D gene uncertain. The CDR3 is CASSQEGGRTIAYEQYF. CDR3 DNA sequence: TGCGCCAGCAGCCAAGAAGGTGGGCGGACCATTGCCTACGAGCAGTACTTC.